A single sample gave rise to the 25 T cell receptor beta chains below, sequenced in a study of blood T cell repertoires in COVID-19. Generated by immunoSEQ multiplex PCR, the TCRdb table keeps only in-frame clones and is missing some. The sample carries some 30,000 clones, roughly four fifths recorded once. Sequencing input: peripheral blood. These TCRs come from a man between 65 and 85 years old with active COVID-19.

The genes are TRBV5-1 and TRBJ1-5, with D unclear. This CDR3 region has 14 residues. Germline V gives CDR1 SGHRS, CDR2 YFSETQ. V lost 5 bases and J lost 2, with 11 bases in between. In DNA, the CDR3 is TGCGCCAGCAGGATGGGAGAAGGCAATCAGCCCCAGCATTTT. Protein product: CASRMGEGNQPQHF.

V and J are TRBV3-1 (or the pseudogene TRBV3-2) and TRBJ1-2; TRBD1 aligns across 10 bases. The germline V gene has CDR1 LGHDT and CDR2 YNNKEL (reference sequence). The CDR3 extends over 17 amino acids. The trim removed 3 bases at V and 5 bases at J, leaving 12 bases unmatched. CDR3 loop: CASSQPAPGQGRYGYTF. The CDR3 nucleotides are TGTGCCAGCAGCCAGCCGGCTCCGGGACAGGGGCGATATGGCTACACCTTC.

V and J are TRBV19 and TRBJ1-4; a possible D gene is TRBD1 (5 bases). In germline, CDR1 is LNHDA, CDR2 SQIVND (reference sequence). The CDR3 is 14 residues long. Trimming removed 4 bases at V and 10 bases at J, with 16 bases between. DNA of the CDR3: TGTGCCAGTAGTACTTCGGGGGAAGGCGGAAAACTGTTTTTT. Translating it yields CASSTSGEGGKLFF.

The V and J genes are TRBV12-2 and TRBJ2-5; TRBD2 was called by the table and not checked on the DNA. TRBV12-2 is a documented pseudogene. This CDR3 is 14 amino acids long. The CDR3 DNA reads as TGTGCAAGTCGCCCCGGCGGGGGCGCGGAGACCCAGTACTTC. Amino acids: CASRPGGGAETQYF.

This clone was observed a handful of times. CDR3 DNA: TGTGCCAGCTCAACGACAGGGGGCTATGGCTACACCTTC. This translates into CASSTTGGYGYTF. This rearrangement joins TRBV18 to TRBJ1-2; TRBD1 matches 9 bases. The length of the CDR3 is 13 residues. The V and J ends lost 5 bases and 4 bases, in that order; junction bases with no gene match: 2. The germline CDR1 and CDR2 sequences are KGHSH and LQKENI.

The rearrangement links TRBV3-1 (or the pseudogene TRBV3-2) to TRBJ1-1; D uncertain. CDR3 length: 15 amino acids. Trimming stripped 2 bases from V and 2 bases from J, with 12 bases between. In germline, CDR1 is LGHDT, CDR2 YNNKEL (reference sequence). The CDR3: CASSQFPGLNTEAFF. In DNA form, the CDR3 reads TGTGCCAGCAGCCAATTCCCAGGCCTAAACACTGAAGCTTTCTTT.

This sequence joins TRBV15 and TRBJ1-1; the D gene is possibly TRBD1 (5 bases). Germline CDR1 LNHNV, CDR2 YYDKDF (reference sequence). Trimming left V 3 bases short and J 6 bases short, with 14 bases between. The CDR3 spans 14 residues. CDR3 protein: CATSSTLSGAEAFF. CDR3 nucleotide sequence: TGTGCCACCAGCAGCACCCTCTCGGGGGCTGAAGCTTTCTTT.

Only one count was recorded for this clone. This chain uses TRBV19 with TRBJ2-4; 9 bases match TRBD1. J was trimmed by 8 bases and V by 5 bases; bases with no gene match: 7. Germline loops: CDR1 LNHDA, CDR2 SQIVND (reference sequence). This CDR3 region has 14 residues. CDR3 nucleotide sequence: TGTGCCAGTAGTGCCGGGACAGGGTCCCACATTCAGTACTTC. This gives the protein CASSAGTGSHIQYF. The full variable domain, its missing parts supplied by reference TRBV19 and TRBJ2-4, is DGGITQSPKYLFRKEGQNVTLSCEQNLNHDAMYWYRQDPGQGLRLIYYSQIVNDFQKGDIAEGYSVSREKKESFPLTVTSAQKNPTAFYLCASSAGTGSHIQYFGAGTRLSVL.

This clone came up once. This rearrangement joins TRBV5-1 to TRBJ1-2, with 7 bases that match TRBD1. Germline CDR1 is SGHRS and CDR2 is YFSETQ. CDR3 length equals 15 residues. Trimming at V came to 1 base and at J to 8 bases, leaving 11 bases not matched to a gene. The CDR3 DNA reads TGCGCCAGCAGCTTGAAGTCAGGGACAGACGGGGGCTACACCTTC. Amino acid sequence: CASSLKSGTDGGYTF.

V is TRBV5-5 and J is TRBJ2-7; TRBD1 might be the D (6 bases). Per the germline V gene, CDR1 is SGHKS and CDR2 is YYEKEE (reference sequence). The CDR3 runs to 15 residues. V gave up 4 bases and J gave up 7 bases, with 21 bases separating them. CDR3 region: CASSPSDSDLWEQYF. CDR3 in DNA: TGTGCCAGCAGCCCCTCGGACAGCGACCTGTGGGAGCAGTACTTC. The variable domain in full, completed from reference TRBV5-5 and TRBJ2-7, reads DAGVTQSPTHLIKTRGQQVTLRCSPISGHKSVSWYQQVLGQGPQFIFQYYEKEERGRGNFPDRFSARQFPNYSSELNVNALLLGDSALYLCASSPSDSDLWEQYFGPGTRLTVT.

This chain joins TRBV15 and TRBJ1-2; possible D gene TRBD1, 6 bases. CDR1 and CDR2 (germline): LNHNV, YYDKDF (reference sequence). V gave up 1 base and J gave up 5 bases, with 14 bases separating them. The CDR3 is 15 amino acids. The CDR3 coding sequence is TGTGCCACCAGCAGAGTTCACAGGGACGATTATGGCTACACCTTC. Translation gives CATSRVHRDDYGYTF.

The V and J genes are TRBV7-8 and TRBJ1-2, with 9 bases lining up with TRBD1. The CDR3 runs to 16 residues. Germline CDR1 reads SGHVS; CDR2 reads FQNEAQ. Germline trimming cut 0 bases from V and 3 bases from J; bases unmatched to any gene: 5. Here the CDR3 DNA reads TGTGCCAGCAGCTTAGCCACCGGGACAGGGTACTATGGCTACACCTTC. Translation gives CASSLATGTGYYGYTF.

CDR3 sequence reads: CASTGPGGIAYEQYF. The CDR3, as DNA: TGTGCCAGCACCGGACCAGGGGGAATAGCCTACGAGCAGTACTTC. The chain employs TRBV5-4 and TRBJ2-7, with 7 positions matching TRBD1. Germline lookup yields CDR1 SGHNT and CDR2 YYREEE (reference sequence). After removal of 6 bases from V and 2 bases from J, the junction contained 11 bases not matched to a gene. The CDR3 covers 15 residues.

The rearrangement uses TRBV18 and TRBJ1-1; D is perhaps TRBD1 (5 bases). The length of the CDR3 is 13 residues. V was pared by 6 bases and J by 2 bases, with 10 bases between. Germline V gene data show CDR1 as KGHSH and CDR2 as LQKENI. CDR3 amino acids: CASSTGQNTEAFF. CDR3 coding DNA: TGTGCCAGCTCCACTGGACAAAACACTGAAGCTTTCTTT. Drawing the rest from reference TRBV18 and TRBJ1-1, the complete variable domain is NAGVMQNPRHLVRRRGQEARLRCSPMKGHSHVYWYRQLPEEGLKFMVYLQKENIIDESGMPKERFSAEFPKEGPSILRIQQVVRGDSAAYFCASSTGQNTEAFFGQGTRLTVV.

The rearrangement uses TRBV7-2 and TRBJ2-2; 7 nucleotides line up with TRBD2. CDR3 length: 14 amino acids. CDR1 and CDR2 (germline): SGHTA, FQGNSA. The junction had 4 bases not matched to a gene; V was cut back by 1 base and J by 8 bases. The DNA of the CDR3 is TGTGCCAGCAGCTTAGGCCCTAGCGGAGGGGAGCTGTTTTTT. Amino acid sequence: CASSLGPSGGELFF.

The V call is TRBV6-4, the J call TRBJ2-3; 7 nucleotides match TRBD1. V was clipped by 0 bases and J by 2 bases; unmatched bases: 2. Looked up from germline, CDR1 is MRHNA and CDR2 is SNTAGT. The CDR3 totals 15 residues. The CDR3 loop is CASSDSGQTTDTQYF. CDR3 nucleotides: TGTGCCAGCAGTGACTCGGGACAGACCACAGATACGCAGTATTTT.

V is TRBV7-2 and J is TRBJ2-7; 7 bases are a match to TRBD1. Germline values: CDR1 SGHTA, CDR2 FQGNSA. V lost 6 bases and J lost 0; bases outside the gene matches: 11. The CDR3 sequence is 16 residues long. The CDR3 coding sequence is TGTGCCAGCAGGATAAGGTCCGGGACAGCCTCCTACGAGCAGTACTTC. This sequence encodes CASRIRSGTASYEQYF.

The rearrangement uses TRBV6-2 or TRBV6-3 and TRBJ1-1, with no clear D. The V gene lost 2 bases and the J gene lost 5 bases, with 12 bases spanning the gap. Germline loops: CDR1 MNHEY, CDR2 SVGEGT. CDR3 length equals 14 residues. Here the CDR3 DNA reads TGTGCCAGCAGTTACCCCCAGGAAGGAACTGAAGCTTTCTTT. This codes for CASSYPQEGTEAFF.

V gene TRBV4-1 combines with J gene TRBJ1-1, with TRBD1 identical over 8 bases. Trimming cost V 3 bases and J 8 bases; bases outside gene matches: 8. CDR3 length: 14 amino acids. From germline, CDR1 is MGHRA and CDR2 YSYEKL. CDR3 loop: CASSQRLTGDEAFF. CDR3 sequence (DNA): TGCGCCAGCAGCCAGAGGCTGACAGGGGACGAAGCTTTCTTT.

The rearrangement links TRBV5-1 to TRBJ2-1, with 10 bases lining up with TRBD1. This CDR3 region has 15 residues. J was trimmed by 9 bases and V by 4 bases; bases with no gene match: 10. CDR1 and CDR2 (germline): SGHRS, YFSETQ. The DNA for the CDR3 is TGCGCCAGCAGCGACCCGGGACAGGGGACAAGTGAGCAGTTCTTC. Amino acid sequence: CASSDPGQGTSEQFF.

V is TRBV4-2 and J is TRBJ1-1, with D tentatively TRBD1 (6 bases). The CDR3 has 15 amino acids. Trimming took 0 bases from V and 10 from J, leaving 18 bases between them. Looked up from germline, CDR1 is LGHNA and CDR2 is YNFKEQ. The CDR3 sequence is CASSQDQGWGHGAFF. CDR3 sequence (DNA): TGTGCCAGCAGCCAAGATCAAGGCTGGGGGCATGGAGCTTTCTTT.

The chain uses TRBV7-2 and TRBJ2-2; D remains ambiguous. This CDR3 has 14 amino acids. Trimming took 3 bases from V and 0 from J, leaving 5 bases between them. Germline assignment: CDR1 SGHTA and CDR2 FQGNSA. The CDR3 spells CASSFAANTGELFF. The CDR3 region has the DNA TGTGCCAGCAGCTTCGCAGCGAACACCGGGGAGCTGTTTTTT. Using reference TRBV7-2 and TRBJ2-2 for the parts outside the CDR3, the full variable domain is GAGVSQSPSNKVTEKGKDVELRCDPISGHTALYWYRQSLGQGLEFLIYFQGNSAPDKSGLPSDRFSAERTGGSVSTLTIQRTQQEDSAVYLCASSFAANTGELFFGEGSRLTVL.

The chain links TRBV27 to TRBJ1-1; a weak D match, TRBD1 (5 bases). Germline V gene data show CDR1 as MNHEY and CDR2 as SMNVEV (reference sequence). V lost 3 bases and J lost 9, with 14 bases in between. This CDR3 comprises 13 residues. CDR3: CASSFTLAGKAFF. The CDR3 region has the DNA TGTGCCAGCAGTTTTACCTTGGCAGGGAAAGCTTTCTTT.

The chain recombines TRBV4-2 with TRBJ1-1; possible D gene TRBD1, 5 bases. The V end was cut by 4 bases, the J end by 8 bases, with 11 bases between. The CDR3 consists of 12 residues. Germline V gene data show CDR1 as LGHNA and CDR2 as YNFKEQ. The CDR3 region has the DNA TGTGCCAGCAGCCCCCTAGGGGCCGAAGCTTTCTTT. It codes for CASSPLGAEAFF.

V and J are TRBV9 and TRBJ2-5; D gene ambiguous. V lost 2 bases to trimming and J lost 3 bases, with 8 bases between them. Germline values: CDR1 SGDLS, CDR2 YYNGEE. The CDR3 length is 13 residues. The CDR3 nucleotides read TGTGCCAGCAGCGTTGGCGGTAAAGAGACCCAGTACTTC. It codes for CASSVGGKETQYF.